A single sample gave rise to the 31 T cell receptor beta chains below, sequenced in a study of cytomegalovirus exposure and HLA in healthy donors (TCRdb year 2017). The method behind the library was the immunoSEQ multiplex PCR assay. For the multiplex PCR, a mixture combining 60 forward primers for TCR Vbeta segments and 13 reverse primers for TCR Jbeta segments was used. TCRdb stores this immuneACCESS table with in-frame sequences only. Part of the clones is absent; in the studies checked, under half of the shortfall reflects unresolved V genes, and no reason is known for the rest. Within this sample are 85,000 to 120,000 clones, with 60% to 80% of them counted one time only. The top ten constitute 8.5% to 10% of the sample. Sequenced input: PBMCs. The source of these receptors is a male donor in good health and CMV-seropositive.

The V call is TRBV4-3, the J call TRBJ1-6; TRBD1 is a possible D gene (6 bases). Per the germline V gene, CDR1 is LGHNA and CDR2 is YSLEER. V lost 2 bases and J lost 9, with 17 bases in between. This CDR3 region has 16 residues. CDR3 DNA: TGCGCCAGCAGCCAATCCCCACAGGGAGCCGCTTCACCCCTCCACTTT. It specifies CASSQSPQGAASPLHF.

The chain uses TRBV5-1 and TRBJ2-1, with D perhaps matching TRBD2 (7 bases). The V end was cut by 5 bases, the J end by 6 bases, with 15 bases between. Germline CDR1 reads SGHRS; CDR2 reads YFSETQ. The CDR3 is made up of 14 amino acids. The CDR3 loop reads CASRGTIGGNEQFF. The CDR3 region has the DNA TGCGCCAGCAGGGGGACTATAGGGGGCAATGAGCAGTTCTTC.

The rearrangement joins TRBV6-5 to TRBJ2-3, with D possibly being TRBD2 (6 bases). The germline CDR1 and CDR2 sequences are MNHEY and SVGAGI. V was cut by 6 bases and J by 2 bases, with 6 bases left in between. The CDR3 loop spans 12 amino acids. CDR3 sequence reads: CASRGLTDTQYF. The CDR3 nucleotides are TGTGCCAGCAGGGGACTCACAGATACGCAGTATTTT.

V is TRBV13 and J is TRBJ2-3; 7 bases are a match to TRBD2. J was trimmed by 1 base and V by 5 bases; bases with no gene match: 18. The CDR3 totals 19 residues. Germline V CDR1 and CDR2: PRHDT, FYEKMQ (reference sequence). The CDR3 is CASSLRFEGGVVGTDTQYF. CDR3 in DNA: TGTGCCAGCAGCCTCCGTTTCGAGGGAGGGGTCGTGGGCACAGATACGCAGTATTTT.

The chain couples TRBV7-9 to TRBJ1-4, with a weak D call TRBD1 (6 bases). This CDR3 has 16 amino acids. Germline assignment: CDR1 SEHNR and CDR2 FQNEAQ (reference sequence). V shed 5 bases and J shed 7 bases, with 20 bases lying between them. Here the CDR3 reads CASSPHSGRGAEKLFF. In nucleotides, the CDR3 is TGTGCCAGCAGCCCCCACTCGGGCAGGGGTGCTGAAAAACTGTTTTTT. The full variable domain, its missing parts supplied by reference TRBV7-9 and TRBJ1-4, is DTGVSQNPRHKITKRGQNVTFRCDPISEHNRLYWYRQTLGQGPEFLTYFQNEAQLEKSRLLSDRFSAERPKGSFSTLEIQRTEQGDSAMYLCASSPHSGRGAEKLFFGSGTQLSVL.

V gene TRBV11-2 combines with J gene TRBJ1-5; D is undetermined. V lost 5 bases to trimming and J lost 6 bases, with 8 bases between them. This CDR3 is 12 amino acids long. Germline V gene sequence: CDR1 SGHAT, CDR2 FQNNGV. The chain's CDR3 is CASSQPGQPQHF. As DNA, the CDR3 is TGTGCCAGCAGCCAACCAGGTCAGCCCCAGCATTTT.

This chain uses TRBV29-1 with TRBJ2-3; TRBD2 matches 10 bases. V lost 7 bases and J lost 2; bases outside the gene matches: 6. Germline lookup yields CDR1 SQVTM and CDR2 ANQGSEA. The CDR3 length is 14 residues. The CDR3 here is CSGRTSGFTDTQYF. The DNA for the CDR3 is TGCAGCGGCCGGACTAGCGGCTTCACAGATACGCAGTATTTT.

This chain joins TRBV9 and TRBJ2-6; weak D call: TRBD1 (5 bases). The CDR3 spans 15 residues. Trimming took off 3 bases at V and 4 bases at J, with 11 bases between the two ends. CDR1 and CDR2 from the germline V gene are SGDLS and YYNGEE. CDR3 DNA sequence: TGTGCCAGCAGCGATCAGGGTGCCGGGGCCAACGTCCTGACTTTC. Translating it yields CASSDQGAGANVLTF.

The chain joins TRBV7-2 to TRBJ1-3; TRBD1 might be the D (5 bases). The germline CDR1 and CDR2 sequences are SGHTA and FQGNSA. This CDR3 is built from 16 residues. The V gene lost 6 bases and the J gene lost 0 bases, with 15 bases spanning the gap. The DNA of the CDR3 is TGTGCCAGCAGTCTAGGGGTTACCGTCTCTGGAAACACCATATATTTT. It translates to CASSLGVTVSGNTIYF.

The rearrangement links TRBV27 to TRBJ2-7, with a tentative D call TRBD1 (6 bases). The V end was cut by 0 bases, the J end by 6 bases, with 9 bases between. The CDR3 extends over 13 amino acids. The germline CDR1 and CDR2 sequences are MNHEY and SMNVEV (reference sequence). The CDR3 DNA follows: TGTGCCAGCAGTTTATCCGGGACATCCGAGCAGTACTTC. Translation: CASSLSGTSEQYF.

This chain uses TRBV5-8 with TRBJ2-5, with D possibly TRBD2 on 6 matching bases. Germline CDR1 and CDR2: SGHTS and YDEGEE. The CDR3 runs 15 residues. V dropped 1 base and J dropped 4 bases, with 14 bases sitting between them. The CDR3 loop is CASSLYLGAGETQYF. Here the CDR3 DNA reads TGTGCCAGCAGCTTGTATCTGGGAGCGGGAGAGACCCAGTACTTC.

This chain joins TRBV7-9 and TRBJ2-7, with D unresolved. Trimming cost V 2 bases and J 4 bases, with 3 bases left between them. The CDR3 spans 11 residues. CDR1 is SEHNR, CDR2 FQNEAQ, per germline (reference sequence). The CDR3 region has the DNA TGTGCCAGCAGCTTACGGTACGAGCAGTACTTC. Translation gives CASSLRYEQYF.

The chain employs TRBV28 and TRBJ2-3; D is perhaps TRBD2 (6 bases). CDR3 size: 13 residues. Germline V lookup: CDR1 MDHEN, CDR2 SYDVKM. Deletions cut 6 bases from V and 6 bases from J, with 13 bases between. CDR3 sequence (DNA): TGTGCCAGCAGCCCTGCGGGGCCTGATACGCAGTATTTT. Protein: CASSPAGPDTQYF.

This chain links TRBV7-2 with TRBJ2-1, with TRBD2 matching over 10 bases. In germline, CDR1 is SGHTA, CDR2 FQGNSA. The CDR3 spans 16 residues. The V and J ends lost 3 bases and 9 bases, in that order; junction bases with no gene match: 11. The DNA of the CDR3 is TGTGCCAGCAGCTTTCCTAGAGCGGGAGGGCCTAGTGAGCAGTTCTTC. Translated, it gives CASSFPRAGGPSEQFF.

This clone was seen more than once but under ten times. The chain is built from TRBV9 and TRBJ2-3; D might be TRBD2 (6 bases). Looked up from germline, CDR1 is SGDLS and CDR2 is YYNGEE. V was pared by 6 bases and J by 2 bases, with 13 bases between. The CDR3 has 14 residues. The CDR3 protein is CASKRGTHTDTQYF. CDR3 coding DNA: TGTGCCAGCAAGCGCGGGACTCACACAGATACGCAGTATTTT.

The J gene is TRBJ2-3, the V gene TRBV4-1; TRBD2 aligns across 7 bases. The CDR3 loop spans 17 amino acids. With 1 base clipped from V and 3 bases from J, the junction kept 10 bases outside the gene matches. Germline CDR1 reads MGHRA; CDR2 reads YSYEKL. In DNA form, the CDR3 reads TGCGCCAGCAGCCAAGTTCTAACTAGCGTTGGGACAGATACGCAGTATTTT. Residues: CASSQVLTSVGTDTQYF.

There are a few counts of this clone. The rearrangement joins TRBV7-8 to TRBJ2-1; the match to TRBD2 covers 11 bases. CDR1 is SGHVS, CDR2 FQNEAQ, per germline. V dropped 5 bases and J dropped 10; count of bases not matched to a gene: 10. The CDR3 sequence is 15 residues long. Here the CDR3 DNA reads TGTGCCAGCAGCATACTAGCGGGAGAATCCCAAGAGCAGTTCTTC. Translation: CASSILAGESQEQFF. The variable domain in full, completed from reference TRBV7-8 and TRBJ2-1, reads GAGVSQSPRYKVAKRGQDVALRCDPISGHVSLFWYQQALGQGPEFLTYFQNEAQLDKSGLPSDRFFAERPEGSVSTLKIQRTQQEDSAVYLCASSILAGESQEQFFGPGTRLTVL.

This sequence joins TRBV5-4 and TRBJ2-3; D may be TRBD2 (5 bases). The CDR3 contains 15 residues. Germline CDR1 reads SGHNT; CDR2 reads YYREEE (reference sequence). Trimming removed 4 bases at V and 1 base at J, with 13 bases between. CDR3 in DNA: TGTGCCAGCAGCCCCGGGGTTGGGGGCACAGATACGCAGTATTTT. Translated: CASSPGVGGTDTQYF.

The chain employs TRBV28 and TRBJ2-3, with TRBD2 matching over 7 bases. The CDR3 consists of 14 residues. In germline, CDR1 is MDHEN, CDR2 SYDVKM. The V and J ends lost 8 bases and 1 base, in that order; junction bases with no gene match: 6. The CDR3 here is CASAGLVGTDTQYF. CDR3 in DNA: TGTGCCAGCGCCGGACTAGTAGGCACAGATACGCAGTATTTT.

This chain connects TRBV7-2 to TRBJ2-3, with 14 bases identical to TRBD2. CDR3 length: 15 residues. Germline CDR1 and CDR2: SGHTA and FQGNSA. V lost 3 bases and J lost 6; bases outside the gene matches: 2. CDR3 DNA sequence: TGTGCCAGCAGCTTCAGGACTAGCGGGAGGGATACGCAGTATTTT. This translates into CASSFRTSGRDTQYF.

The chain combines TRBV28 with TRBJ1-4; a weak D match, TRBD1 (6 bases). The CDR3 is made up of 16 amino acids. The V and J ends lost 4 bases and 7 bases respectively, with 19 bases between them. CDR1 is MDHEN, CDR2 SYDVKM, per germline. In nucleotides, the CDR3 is TGTGCCAGCAGTTCTCCCACAGGGTCAAGGGGTGAAAAACTGTTTTTT. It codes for CASSSPTGSRGEKLFF.

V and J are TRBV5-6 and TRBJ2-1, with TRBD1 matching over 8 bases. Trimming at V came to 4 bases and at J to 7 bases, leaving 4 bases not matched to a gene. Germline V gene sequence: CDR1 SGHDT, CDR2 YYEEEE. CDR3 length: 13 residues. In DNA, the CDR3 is TGTGCCAGCAGCACAGACAGGGGAAATGAGCAGTTCTTC. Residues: CASSTDRGNEQFF.

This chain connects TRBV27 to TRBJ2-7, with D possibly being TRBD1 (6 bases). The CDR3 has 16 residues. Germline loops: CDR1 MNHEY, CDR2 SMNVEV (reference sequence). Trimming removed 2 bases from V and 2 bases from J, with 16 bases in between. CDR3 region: CASSLSTGRVPYEQYF. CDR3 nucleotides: TGTGCCAGCAGTTTAAGTACAGGGCGGGTTCCCTACGAGCAGTACTTC.

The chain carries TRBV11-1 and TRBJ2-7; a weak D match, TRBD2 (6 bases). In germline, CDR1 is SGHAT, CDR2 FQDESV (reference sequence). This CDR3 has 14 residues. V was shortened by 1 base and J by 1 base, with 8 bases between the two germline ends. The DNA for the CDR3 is TGTGCCAGCAGCTTAGTCCGGGGGTCCTACGAGCAGTACTTC. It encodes CASSLVRGSYEQYF.

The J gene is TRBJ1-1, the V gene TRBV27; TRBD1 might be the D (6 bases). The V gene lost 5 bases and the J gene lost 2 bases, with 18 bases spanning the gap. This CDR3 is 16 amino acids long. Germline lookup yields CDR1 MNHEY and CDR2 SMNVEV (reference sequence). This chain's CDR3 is CASSLLGWGRNTEAFF. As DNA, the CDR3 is TGTGCCAGCAGTCTACTTGGATGGGGGCGAAACACTGAAGCTTTCTTT.

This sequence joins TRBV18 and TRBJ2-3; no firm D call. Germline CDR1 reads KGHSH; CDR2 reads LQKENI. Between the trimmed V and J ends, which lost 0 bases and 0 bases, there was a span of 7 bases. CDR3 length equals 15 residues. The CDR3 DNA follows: TGTGCCAGCTCACCACCGAGCACTAGCACAGATACGCAGTATTTT. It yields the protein CASSPPSTSTDTQYF.

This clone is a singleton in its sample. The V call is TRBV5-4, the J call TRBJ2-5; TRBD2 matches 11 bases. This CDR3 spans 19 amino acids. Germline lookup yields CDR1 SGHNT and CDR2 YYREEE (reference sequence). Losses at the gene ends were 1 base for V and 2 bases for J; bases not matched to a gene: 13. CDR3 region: CASSLLRGPGTSGQETQYF. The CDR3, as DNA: TGTGCCAGCAGCTTGCTTAGGGGGCCCGGGACTAGCGGTCAAGAGACCCAGTACTTC.

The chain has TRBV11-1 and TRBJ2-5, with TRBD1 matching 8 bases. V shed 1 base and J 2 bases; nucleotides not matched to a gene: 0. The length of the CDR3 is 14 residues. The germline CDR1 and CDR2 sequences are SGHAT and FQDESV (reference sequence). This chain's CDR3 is CASSLGQGQETQYF. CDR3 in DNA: TGTGCCAGCAGCTTAGGACAGGGGCAAGAGACCCAGTACTTC.

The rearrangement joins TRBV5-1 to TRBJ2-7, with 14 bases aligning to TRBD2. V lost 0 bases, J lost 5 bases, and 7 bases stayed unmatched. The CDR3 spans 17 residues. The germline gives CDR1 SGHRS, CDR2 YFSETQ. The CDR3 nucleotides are TGCGCCAGCAGCTTGGAGGGGGGACTAGCGGGAGTCCACGAGCAGTACTTC. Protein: CASSLEGGLAGVHEQYF.

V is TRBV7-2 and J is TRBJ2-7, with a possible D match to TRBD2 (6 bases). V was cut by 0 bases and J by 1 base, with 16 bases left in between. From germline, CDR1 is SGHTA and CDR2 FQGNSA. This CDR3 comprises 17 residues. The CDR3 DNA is TGTGCCAGCAGCTTAGCGAAGTATGCGGGAAGATCCTACGAGCAGTACTTC. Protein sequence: CASSLAKYAGRSYEQYF.

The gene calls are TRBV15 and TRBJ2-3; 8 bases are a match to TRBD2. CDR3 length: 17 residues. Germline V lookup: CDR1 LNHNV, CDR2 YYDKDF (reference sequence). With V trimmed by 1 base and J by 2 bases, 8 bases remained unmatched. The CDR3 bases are TGTGCCACCAGCAGAGGGTCAGCGGGGGACCCCACAGATACGCAGTATTTT. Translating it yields CATSRGSAGDPTDTQYF.